The 11 T cell receptor beta chains below all came from one sample that was sequenced in a study of T cell responses to AZD1222 COVID-19 vaccine (dated by TCRdb to about 2021). The protocol used for the library was the immunoSEQ multiplex PCR assay. TCRdb retrieved this table from immuneACCESS and kept in-frame rearrangements only. Not all clones are present; in checked studies, unresolved V genes account for under half, and no reason is known for the remainder. The sample yields about 180,000 clones; 75% to 90% were counted once. Roughly 2.5% of the sample is taken by the ten largest. The time point label, read with the paper, signifies: baseline before first vaccination. The sample in question was peripheral blood, obtained on day 0 of AZD1222 vaccination. These receptors all stem from an adult in good health.

This chain connects TRBV6-5 to TRBJ1-6; D is ambiguous. The germline V gene has CDR1 MNHEY and CDR2 SVGAGI. V shed 6 bases and J shed 2 bases, with 8 bases lying between them. This CDR3 is built from 14 residues. CDR3 amino acids: CASRVSTYNSPLHF. In nucleotides, the CDR3 is TGTGCCAGCAGGGTGAGCACCTATAATTCACCCCTCCACTTT.

The chain carries TRBV5-6 and TRBJ1-1; D perhaps matches TRBD1 (5 bases). V lost 2 bases to trimming and J lost 11 bases, with 13 bases between them. Germline values: CDR1 SGHDT, CDR2 YYEEEE. The CDR3 loop spans 12 amino acids. CDR3 nucleotides: TGTGCCAGCAGCTTCGGGGCTCCCCCGGCTTTCTTT. This codes for CASSFGAPPAFF.

This clone was counted a few times. The V gene is TRBV2, the J gene TRBJ1-2; 7 bases fit TRBD1. The germline gives CDR1 SNHLY, CDR2 FYNNEI. Losses at the gene ends were 11 bases for V and 5 bases for J; bases not matched to a gene: 8. The CDR3 has 12 residues. CDR3 bases: TGTGCCTCTAGGGGGCAGAGATATGGCTACACCTTC. Translated: CASRGQRYGYTF.

V and J are TRBV30 and TRBJ1-6; no clear D. This CDR3 spans 13 amino acids. In germline, CDR1 is GTSNPN, CDR2 SVGIG (reference sequence). V was pared by 2 bases and J by 13 bases, with 15 bases between. In DNA form, the CDR3 reads TGTGCCTGGAGTCAAAGCCTGGGAATCCCCCTCCACTTT. It encodes CAWSQSLGIPLHF. Full variable domain (outside the CDR3, taken from reference TRBV30 and TRBJ1-6): SQTIHQWPATLVQPVGSPLSLECTVEGTSNPNLYWYRQAAGRGLQLLFYSVGIGQISSEVPQNLSASRPQDRQFILSSKKLLLSDSGFYLCAWSQSLGIPLHFGNGTRLTVT.

This chain uses TRBV5-1 with TRBJ2-1; weak D call: TRBD2 (5 bases). The germline V gene encodes CDR1 SGHRS and CDR2 YFSETQ. CDR3 length: 13 amino acids. Trimming took 7 bases from V and 10 from J, leaving 18 bases between them. CDR3 residues: CASSNGGPVEQFF. The CDR3 DNA sequence: TGCGCCAGCTCTAACGGAGGACCTGTCGAGCAGTTCTTC.

This clone occurred once. This chain links TRBV4-2 with TRBJ1-6; no clear D gene. In germline, CDR1 is LGHNA, CDR2 YNFKEQ. The CDR3 runs to 15 residues. Trimming pared 0 bases from V and 7 bases from J, leaving 10 bases between. CDR3 amino acids: CASSQEATGNSPLHF. The CDR3 DNA is TGTGCCAGCAGCCAAGAGGCTACTGGAAATTCACCCCTCCACTTT.

CDR3 in DNA: TGTGCCAGCAGTTTTAGGTCTGGTAGCGAGCAGTACTTC. This codes for CASSFRSGSEQYF. The chain recombines TRBV27 with TRBJ2-7, with no clear D. Germline V CDR1 and CDR2: MNHEY, SMNVEV (reference sequence). The CDR3 is made up of 13 amino acids. V was shortened by 3 bases and J by 6 bases, with 12 bases between the two germline ends.

The chain has TRBV2 and TRBJ1-2; D is ambiguous. CDR1 and CDR2 (germline): SNHLY, FYNNEI. The ends were cut back, 6 bases at V and 2 bases at J, with 13 bases in the middle. The CDR3 is made up of 14 amino acids. DNA for the CDR3: TGTGCCAGCAGGGTAGGACCAGGAAACTATGGCTACACCTTC. This gives the protein CASRVGPGNYGYTF.

The chain joins TRBV27 to TRBJ2-7; possibly TRBD2 for D (6 bases). The germline gives CDR1 MNHEY, CDR2 SMNVEV (reference sequence). The germline V and J ends were trimmed by 4 bases and 6 bases, with 16 bases remaining between them. This CDR3 has 14 amino acids. CDR3 sequence: CASSWPGRLGEQYF. DNA for the CDR3: TGTGCCAGCAGTTGGCCCGGGAGACTCGGCGAGCAGTACTTC.

This chain connects TRBV27 to TRBJ1-1, with a possible D match to TRBD1 (5 bases). The V gene lost 4 bases and the J gene lost 0 bases, with 9 bases spanning the gap. Germline V gene lookup returns CDR1 MNHEY and CDR2 SMNVEV (reference sequence). This CDR3 comprises 14 residues. The CDR3: CASSSGLMNTEAFF. The CDR3 nucleotides read TGTGCCAGCAGTTCGGGACTTATGAACACTGAAGCTTTCTTT.

The count of this clone is one. Written as DNA, the CDR3 is TGTGCCAGCAGTTTTCAATTCAATCAGCCCCAGCATTTT. As protein: CASSFQFNQPQHF. The genes are TRBV27 and TRBJ1-5; D is uncertain. The germline gives CDR1 MNHEY, CDR2 SMNVEV (reference sequence). The CDR3 loop spans 13 amino acids. V was clipped by 3 bases and J by 3 bases, with 6 bases between them.